Ten or more counts support the clone carrying this TCR beta chain. Its antigen is unknown. This entry belongs to a study of T cells after yellow fever vaccination. Across the whole study: Some fractions had low cell numbers, and these were prepared with SMART-Seq v4 Ultra Low Input.

Conversion of TCR transcripts into cDNA relied on 5'RACE template switching, which added a universal primer site and UMIs. MiXCR, applied by TCRdb to the 5' RACE reads, yields one record per CDR3 protein. The sample contains approximately 250,000 distinct CDR3 sequences, approximately 3.5% of which appear only once. Findings and caveats of the study: In post-booster samples, most primary-vaccination clones reappeared (about 97% CD4, 70% to 90% CD8).

The germline V gene encodes CDR1 SGHTA and CDR2 FQGNSA. Trimming left V 1 base short and J 10 bases short, with 8 bases between. This CDR3 contains 13 residues. This TCR derives from a man aged 18 to 35 who received the YFV17D yellow fever vaccine. The rearrangement uses TRBV7-2 and TRBJ1-6; D is uncertain. The sample in question was PBMCs, obtained 15 days after the yellow fever booster vaccination. The chain's CDR3 is CASSLVDGSPLHF. For the CDR3, the DNA is TGTGCCAGCAGCTTAGTTGACGGATCACCCCTCCACTTT.